A selection of T cell receptor beta chains follows, all from one sample in a study of Ad26.COV2.S vaccination and SARS-CoV-2 variants. Assay: immunoSEQ multiplex PCR; the TCRdb copy retains only in-frame clones and omits some. Of 440,000 or so clones in the sample, 90% were seen once. This specimen was peripheral blood, taken in a trial of Ad26.COV2.S vaccine versus placebo. The receptors originated from a person aged 18 to 59 who received the Ad26.COV2.S COVID-19 vaccine or a placebo. The CDR3 runs from the conserved cysteine through the conserved F or W. The order of the fields is V gene, J gene, clone size, D gene, CDR3 protein, CDR3 DNA. A D gene is named only where the DNA matches it firmly. Expanded clones get a size class; other rows say once, few or many, or leave the size out.

V: TRBV4-3; J: TRBJ2-5; size: -; D: -; CDR3: CASSQEPRGLLETQYF; DNA: TGCGCCAGCAGCCAAGAACCGCGTGGGTTACTCGAGACCCAGTACTTC
V: TRBV15; J: TRBJ2-7; size: -; D: TRBD2; CDR3: CATSRFLAGGGEQYF; DNA: TGTGCCACCAGCAGATTCCTAGCGGGAGGAGGAGAGCAGTACTTC
V: TRBV6-6; J: TRBJ2-3; size: -; D: -; CDR3: CASSYSMDTQYF; DNA: TGTGCCAGCAGTTACTCGATGGATACGCAGTATTTT
V: TRBV19; J: TRBJ1-4; size: -; D: TRBD1; CDR3: CASSETGFVEKLFF; DNA: TGTGCCAGTAGCGAGACAGGGTTCGTCGAAAAACTGTTTTTT
V: TRBV9; J: TRBJ2-3; size: -; D: -; CDR3: CASSVVRGNTDTQYF; DNA: TGTGCCAGCAGCGTAGTTCGGGGGAACACAGATACGCAGTATTTT
V: TRBV5-5; J: TRBJ1-5; size: -; D: -; CDR3: CASSLGQGRNQPQHF; DNA: TGTGCCAGCAGCTTGGGGCAGGGACGGAATCAGCCCCAGCATTTT
V: TRBV19; J: TRBJ2-1; size: -; D: TRBD2; CDR3: CATGTSGPNEQFF; DNA: TGTGCCACTGGGACTAGCGGGCCCAATGAGCAGTTCTTC
V: TRBV28; J: TRBJ1-5; size: -; D: -; CDR3: CASSSGQPQHF; DNA: TGTGCCAGCAGTTCGGGTCAGCCCCAGCATTTT
V: TRBV9; J: TRBJ2-3; size: -; D: TRBD2; CDR3: CASSVDLAGSTDTQYF; DNA: TGTGCCAGCAGCGTAGATCTAGCGGGAAGCACAGATACGCAGTATTTT
V: TRBV21-1; J: TRBJ2-7; size: -; D: -; CDR3: CASSKGGTAYEQYF; DNA: TGTGCCAGCAGCAAGGGCGGGACCGCCTACGAGCAGTACTTC
V: TRBV13; J: TRBJ2-3; size: -; D: TRBD1; CDR3: CASSSGGTDTQYF; DNA: TGTGCCAGCAGCTCAGGGGGAACAGATACGCAGTATTTT
V: TRBV29-1; J: TRBJ1-3; size: -; D: -; CDR3: CSVKDGRGRNTIYF; DNA: TGCAGCGTTAAGGATGGGAGGGGAAGAAACACCATATATTTT
V: TRBV18; J: TRBJ2-7; size: -; D: -; CDR3: CASSPPTTRWVGGPSSYEQYF; DNA: TGTGCCAGCTCACCGCCAACAACACGGTGGGTGGGGGGGCCAAGCTCCTACGAGCAGTACTTC
V: TRBV27; J: TRBJ1-6; size: once; D: -; CDR3: CASSFRGNSPLHF; DNA: TGTGCCAGCAGTTTTAGGGGCAATTCACCCCTCCACTTT
V: TRBV2; J: TRBJ2-2; size: -; D: TRBD1; CDR3: CASSEDRWANWDTGELFF; DNA: TGTGCCAGCAGTGAGGACAGGTGGGCGAACTGGGACACCGGGGAGCTGTTTTTT
V: TRBV4-1; J: TRBJ2-3; size: -; D: -; CDR3: CASSQVLASGDTQYF; DNA: TGCGCCAGCAGCCAAGTCCTAGCGAGCGGGGATACGCAGTATTTT
V: TRBV6-4; J: TRBJ1-1; size: medium-sized; D: TRBD1; CDR3: CASSPEEGAGTEAFF; DNA: TGTGCCAGCAGTCCTGAGGAGGGGGCAGGCACTGAAGCTTTCTTT
V: TRBV19; J: TRBJ1-1; size: once; D: -; CDR3: CASSSLRAMNTEAFF; DNA: TGTGCCAGTAGTTCCCTGCGGGCCATGAACACTGAAGCTTTCTTT
V: TRBV7-9; J: TRBJ2-7; size: -; D: -; CDR3: CASSPAYEQYF; DNA: TGTGCCAGCAGCCCAGCCTACGAGCAGTACTTC
V: TRBV6-2/TRBV6-3; J: TRBJ2-1; size: -; D: -; CDR3: CASSALYNEQFF; DNA: TGTGCCAGCAGTGCACTATACAATGAGCAGTTCTTC
V: TRBV7-2; J: TRBJ2-7; size: -; D: TRBD1; CDR3: CASSLAGTGAYEQYF; DNA: TGTGCCAGCAGCTTAGCCGGGACAGGGGCCTACGAGCAGTACTTC
V: TRBV30; J: TRBJ1-3; size: -; D: TRBD1; CDR3: CAWIQGVGNTIYF; DNA: TGTGCCTGGATCCAGGGGGTTGGAAACACCATATATTTT
V: TRBV6-5; J: TRBJ2-7; size: -; D: -; CDR3: CASKSGRSSSYEQYF; DNA: TGTGCCAGCAAAAGTGGCAGGTCCAGCTCCTACGAGCAGTACTTC
V: TRBV3-1/TRBV3-2; J: TRBJ2-5; size: -; D: -; CDR3: CASSPVEGFIGTQYF; DNA: TGTGCCAGCAGCCCCGTAGAGGGGTTTATTGGGACCCAGTACTTC
V: TRBV3-1/TRBV3-2; J: TRBJ1-4; size: -; D: -; CDR3: CASSQADSATNEKLFF; DNA: TGTGCCAGCAGCCAGGCCGACAGTGCAACTAATGAAAAACTGTTTTTT